This T cell receptor beta chain stems from a study of beta chain features in type 1 diabetes. The ends were cut back, 5 bases at V and 3 bases at J, with 15 bases in the middle. The CDR3 is 15 residues long. Germline CDR1 reads SGHTA; CDR2 reads FQGNSA. Study-level points and caveats: The VDJ junctions of type 1 diabetes patients carried fewer insertions and more deletions. For Type 1 diabetes patients, all four CD4+ subsets carried TCRB CDR3s that were moderately but significantly shorter. No resolution was reached here on whether HLA type influences TCRB rearrangement.

Comment on this clone: Its antigen is not identified.

Expressed TCRB transcripts were sequenced because the isolated RNA had all been reverse transcribed beforehand. The average output of naive, central memory and regulatory T cell samples was several million reads. Repertoires were generated with immunoSEQ multiplex PCR, while TCRdb's copy carries only in-frame clones and drops some. The sample carries tens of thousands of clones, around three fifths recorded once. The rearrangement joins TRBV7-2 to TRBJ2-3; D might be TRBD2 (7 bases). This clonotype was sampled from a woman aged 18 to 35 in good health. Sequencing was performed on Tregs from blood. In DNA, the CDR3 is TGTGCCAGCAGCCCCACGGGGGGCCTTACAGATACGCAGTATTTT. Translating it yields CASSPTGGLTDTQYF. The whole variable domain, filled in from reference TRBV7-2 and TRBJ2-3, reads GAGVSQSPSNKVTEKGKDVELRCDPISGHTALYWYRQSLGQGLEFLIYFQGNSAPDKSGLPSDRFSAERTGGSVSTLTIQRTQQEDSAVYLCASSPTGGLTDTQYFGPGTRLTVL.